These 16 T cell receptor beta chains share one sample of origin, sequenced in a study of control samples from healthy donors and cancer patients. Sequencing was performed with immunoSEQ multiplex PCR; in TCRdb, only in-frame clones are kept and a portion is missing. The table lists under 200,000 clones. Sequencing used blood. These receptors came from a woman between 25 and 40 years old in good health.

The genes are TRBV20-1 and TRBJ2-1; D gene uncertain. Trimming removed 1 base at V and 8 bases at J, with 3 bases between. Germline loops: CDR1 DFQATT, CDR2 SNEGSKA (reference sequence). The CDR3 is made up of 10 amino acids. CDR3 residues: CSARVDEQFF. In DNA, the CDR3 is TGCAGTGCTAGAGTTGATGAGCAGTTCTTC.

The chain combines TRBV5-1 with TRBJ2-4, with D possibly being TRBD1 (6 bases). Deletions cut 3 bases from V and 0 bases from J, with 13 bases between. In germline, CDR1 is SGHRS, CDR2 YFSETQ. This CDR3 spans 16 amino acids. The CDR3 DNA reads TGCGCCAGCAGCTCCGGACAGACCATAGCCAAAAACATTCAGTACTTC. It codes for CASSSGQTIAKNIQYF.

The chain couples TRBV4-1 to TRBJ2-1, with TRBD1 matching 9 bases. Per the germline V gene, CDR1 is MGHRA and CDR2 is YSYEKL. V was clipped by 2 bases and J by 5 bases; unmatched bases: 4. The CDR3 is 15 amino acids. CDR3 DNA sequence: TGCGCCAGCAGCCAATTGGGACAGGGAAACAATGAGCAGTTCTTC. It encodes CASSQLGQGNNEQFF.

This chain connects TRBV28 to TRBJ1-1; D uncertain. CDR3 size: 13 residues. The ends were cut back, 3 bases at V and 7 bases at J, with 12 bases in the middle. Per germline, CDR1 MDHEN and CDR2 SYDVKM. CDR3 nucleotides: TGTGCCAGCAGTTTTCCTCCCGGGAATGAAGCTTTCTTT. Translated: CASSFPPGNEAFF.

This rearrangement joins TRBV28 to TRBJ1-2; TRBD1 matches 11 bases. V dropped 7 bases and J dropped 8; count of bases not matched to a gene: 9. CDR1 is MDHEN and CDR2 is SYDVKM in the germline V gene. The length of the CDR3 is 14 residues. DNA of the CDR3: TGTGCCAGCACTCCTAGGACAGGGGGCAGCGGCTACACCTTC. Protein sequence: CASTPRTGGSGYTF.

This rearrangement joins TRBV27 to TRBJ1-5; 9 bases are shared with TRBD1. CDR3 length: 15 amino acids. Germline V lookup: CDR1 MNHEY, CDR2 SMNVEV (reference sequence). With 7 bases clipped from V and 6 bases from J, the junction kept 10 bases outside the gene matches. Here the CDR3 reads CASNPQGAAGQPQHF. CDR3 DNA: TGTGCCAGCAATCCACAGGGGGCAGCGGGTCAGCCCCAGCATTTT.

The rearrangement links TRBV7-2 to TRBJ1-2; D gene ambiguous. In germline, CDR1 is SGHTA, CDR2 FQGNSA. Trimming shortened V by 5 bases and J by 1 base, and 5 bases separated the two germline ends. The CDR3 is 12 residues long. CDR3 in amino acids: CASSPDNYGYTF. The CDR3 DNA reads TGTGCCAGCAGCCCGGATAACTATGGCTACACCTTC.

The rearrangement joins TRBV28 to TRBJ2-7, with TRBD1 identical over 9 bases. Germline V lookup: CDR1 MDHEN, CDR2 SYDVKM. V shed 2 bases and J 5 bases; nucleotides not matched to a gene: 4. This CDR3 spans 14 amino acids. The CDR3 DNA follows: TGTGCCAGCAGTTTAGGACAGGGGATGGACGAGCAGTACTTC. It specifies CASSLGQGMDEQYF. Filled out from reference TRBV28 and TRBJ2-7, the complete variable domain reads DVKVTQSSRYLVKRTGEKVFLECVQDMDHENMFWYRQDPGLGLRLIYFSYDVKMKEKGDIPEGYSVSREKKERFSLILESASTNQTSMYLCASSLGQGMDEQYFGPGTRLTVT.

CDR3 sequence reads: CASSDLPRGNRQPQHF. The CDR3 bases are TGTGCCAGCAGTGACCTCCCCAGGGGAAATCGTCAGCCCCAGCATTTT. This sequence joins TRBV6-1 and TRBJ1-5; D possibly corresponds to TRBD1 (6 bases). V gave up 3 bases and J gave up 6 bases, with 18 bases separating them. The CDR3 spans 16 residues. CDR1 is MNHNS, CDR2 SASEGT, per germline.

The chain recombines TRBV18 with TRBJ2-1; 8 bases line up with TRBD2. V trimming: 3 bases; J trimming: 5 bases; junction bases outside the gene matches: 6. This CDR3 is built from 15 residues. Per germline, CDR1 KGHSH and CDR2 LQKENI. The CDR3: CASSPFSGENNEQFF. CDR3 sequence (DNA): TGTGCCAGCTCACCTTTTAGCGGGGAAAACAATGAGCAGTTCTTC.

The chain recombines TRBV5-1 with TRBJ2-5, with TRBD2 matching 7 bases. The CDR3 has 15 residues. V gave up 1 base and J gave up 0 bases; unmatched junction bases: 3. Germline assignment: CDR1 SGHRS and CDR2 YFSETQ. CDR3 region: CASSLTAGYQETQYF. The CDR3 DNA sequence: TGCGCCAGCAGCTTGACAGCGGGGTACCAAGAGACCCAGTACTTC.

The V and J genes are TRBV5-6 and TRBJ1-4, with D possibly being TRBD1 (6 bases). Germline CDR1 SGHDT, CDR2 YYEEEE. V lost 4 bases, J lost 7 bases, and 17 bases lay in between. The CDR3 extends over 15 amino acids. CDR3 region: CASSPGAGRGEKLFF. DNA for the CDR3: TGTGCCAGCAGCCCGGGGGCAGGGAGGGGTGAAAAACTGTTTTTT.

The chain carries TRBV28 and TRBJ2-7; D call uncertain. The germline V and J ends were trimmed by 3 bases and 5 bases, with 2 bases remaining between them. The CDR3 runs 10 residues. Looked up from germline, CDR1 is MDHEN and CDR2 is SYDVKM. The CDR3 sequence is CASSFNEQYF. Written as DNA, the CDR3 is TGTGCCAGCAGTTTCAACGAGCAGTACTTC.

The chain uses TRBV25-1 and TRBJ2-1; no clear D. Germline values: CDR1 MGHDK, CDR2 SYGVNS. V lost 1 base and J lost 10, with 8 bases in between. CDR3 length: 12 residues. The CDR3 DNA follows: TGTGCCAGCAGTGAATTGGTGGAGGAGCAGTTCTTC. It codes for CASSELVEEQFF.

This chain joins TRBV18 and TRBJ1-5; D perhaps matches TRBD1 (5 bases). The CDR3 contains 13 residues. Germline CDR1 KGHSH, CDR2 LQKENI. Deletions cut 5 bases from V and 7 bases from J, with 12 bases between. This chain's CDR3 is CASSYSGTQPQHF. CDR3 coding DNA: TGTGCCAGCTCATATTCCGGGACCCAGCCCCAGCATTTT.

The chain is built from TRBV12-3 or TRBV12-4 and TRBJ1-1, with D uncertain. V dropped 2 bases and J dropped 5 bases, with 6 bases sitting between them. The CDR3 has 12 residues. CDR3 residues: CASSLMVTEAFF. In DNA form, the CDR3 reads TGTGCCAGCAGTTTAATGGTAACTGAAGCTTTCTTT.